A single T cell receptor beta chain is shown here with its context. The CDR3 contains 17 residues. Germline V gene lookup returns CDR1 SGHNT and CDR2 YYREEE (reference sequence). Trimming removed 4 bases from V and 0 bases from J; junction bases left unmatched: 13. The record originates from a study of T cell changes during pregnancy in multiple sclerosis. The repertoire was sequenced with immunoSEQ multiplex PCR; TCRdb's copy has only in-frame clones and lacks some. The sample consists of about 55,000 clones, approximately 94% of them appearing once. The sequencing used CD8+ T cells from peripheral blood mononuclear cells, collected after pregnancy. The receptor was derived from a female donor with multiple sclerosis, enrolled in a pregnancy study. The chain recombines TRBV5-4 with TRBJ2-7; TRBD1 aligns across 7 bases. For the CDR3, the DNA is TGTGCCAGCAGCCCGGAAGACAGGGCATTTCACTCCTACGAGCAGTACTTC. Protein sequence: CASSPEDRAFHSYEQYF.